Following are 10 T cell receptor beta chains from one sample sequenced in a study of ipilimumab plus nivolumab after autologous stem cell transplantation (dated by TCRdb to about 2021). Library method: the immunoSEQ multiplex PCR assay. Here the immuneACCESS table is served through TCRdb, limited to in-frame sequences with V and J called. Missing clones are a known gap in these copies; in checked studies unresolved V genes cover under half, and the rest lacks a known reason. In this sample the table shows roughly 11,000 clones, about 70% of which occur a single time. The ten largest clones take up about 28% of the sample. Specimen: PBMCs, collected in a trial of ipilimumab plus nivolumab as post-transplant consolidation. The source of these receptors is a male donor with diffuse large B-cell lymphoma.

The chain joins TRBV11-2 to TRBJ2-1, with no clear D. The V end lost 0 bases, the J end lost 0 bases, and 6 bases lay between the germline ends. Germline CDR1 and CDR2: SGHAT and FQNNGV. The CDR3 has 15 amino acids. CDR3 nucleotides: TGTGCCAGCAGCTTAGAGGCTACCTCCTACAATGAGCAGTTCTTC. This encodes CASSLEATSYNEQFF. The complete variable domain, with remaining parts taken from reference TRBV11-2 and TRBJ2-1, reads EAGVAQSPRYKIIEKRQSVAFWCNPISGHATLYWYQQILGQGPKLLIQFQNNGVVDDSQLPKDRFSAERLKGVDSTLKIQPAKLEDSAVYLCASSLEATSYNEQFFGPGTRLTVL.

This clone came up a few times. The chain links TRBV6-5 to TRBJ2-2; D gene unclear. V was shortened by 7 bases and J by 5 bases, with 5 bases between the two germline ends. Germline loops: CDR1 MNHEY, CDR2 SVGAGI. CDR3 length: 11 amino acids. CDR3 region: CASTGTGELFF. The CDR3 DNA follows: TGTGCCAGCACCGGGACCGGGGAGCTGTTTTTT.

The chain couples TRBV9 to TRBJ1-1; 10 bases fit TRBD1. The V gene's germline CDR1 is SGDLS and CDR2 YYNGEE. Trimming took 0 bases from V and 4 from J; bases not matched to a gene: 6. The CDR3 contains 16 residues. In DNA, the CDR3 is TGTGCCAGCAGCGTAGGGGCGAGGACAGGGGGCACTGAAGCTTTCTTT. Amino acid sequence: CASSVGARTGGTEAFF. Using reference TRBV9 and TRBJ1-1 for the parts outside the CDR3, the full variable domain is DSGVTQTPKHLITATGQRVTLRCSPRSGDLSVYWYQQSLDQGLQFLIQYYNGEERAKGNILERFSAQQFPDLHSELNLSSLELGDSALYFCASSVGARTGGTEAFFGQGTRLTVV.

The J gene is TRBJ1-1, the V gene TRBV5-1; TRBD1 aligns across 8 bases. The germline CDR1 and CDR2 sequences are SGHRS and YFSETQ. The CDR3 runs to 15 residues. V lost 6 bases and J lost 3; bases outside the gene matches: 10. This chain's CDR3 is CASTEQGGLDTEAFF. The CDR3 DNA is TGCGCCAGCACCGAACAGGGGGGGCTTGACACTGAAGCTTTCTTT.

The V and J genes are TRBV7-8 and TRBJ2-1, with D unresolved. In germline, CDR1 is SGHVS, CDR2 FQNEAQ. CDR3 length: 12 residues. Trimming stripped 7 bases from V and 4 bases from J, with 8 bases between. CDR3: CASTARYNEQFF. The CDR3 region has the DNA TGTGCCAGCACCGCACGGTACAATGAGCAGTTCTTC.

This clone has just one count. This chain joins TRBV9 and TRBJ1-1; TRBD1 is a possible D gene (5 bases). This CDR3 is 16 amino acids long. Per the germline V gene, CDR1 is SGDLS and CDR2 is YYNGEE. With 4 bases removed from V and 3 bases from J, the gap between germline ends came to 19 bases. CDR3 in amino acids: CASSQGARGVDTEAFF. CDR3 bases: TGTGCCAGCAGCCAAGGGGCCCGGGGTGTTGACACTGAAGCTTTCTTT.

The chain is built from TRBV7-9 and TRBJ2-5; D gene uncertain. The end of the DNA fits TRBJ2-7 better, so the J call may be wrong. Germline CDR1 SEHNR, CDR2 FQNEAQ (reference sequence). This CDR3 has 13 amino acids. The CDR3 loop is CASSSPAENEQYF. CDR3 DNA: TGTGCCAGCAGCTCCCCGGCGGAAAACGAGCAGTACTTC.

In its sample, this clone was seen once. V is TRBV6-5 and J is TRBJ2-1; perhaps TRBD2 as D (5 bases). The length of the CDR3 is 12 residues. Deletions cut 3 bases from V and 9 bases from J, with 9 bases between. Germline V gene sequence: CDR1 MNHEY, CDR2 SVGAGI. CDR3: CASSYRGSEQFF. The DNA for the CDR3 is TGTGCCAGCAGTTATCGGGGATCTGAGCAGTTCTTC.

The chain links TRBV7-8 to TRBJ2-3; TRBD2 agrees at 14 bases. V was pared by 5 bases and J by 0 bases, with 7 bases of the junction left unmatched. The CDR3 length is 18 residues. Germline lookup yields CDR1 SGHVS and CDR2 FQNEAQ. DNA for the CDR3: TGTGCCAGCAGCCTTGGGACTAGCGGGGGCCCTAGCACAGATACGCAGTATTTT. It yields the protein CASSLGTSGGPSTDTQYF.

In this sample, this clone is medium-sized (0.01 to 0.1%). DNA for the CDR3: TGTGCCAGCAGTGAAATTATAGGGTCCTACGAGCAGTACTTC. Residues: CASSEIIGSYEQYF. The chain joins TRBV6-1 to TRBJ2-7; no definite D call. The CDR3 runs to 14 residues. Germline V lookup: CDR1 MNHNS, CDR2 SASEGT. The V end lost 2 bases, the J end lost 1 base, and 9 bases lay between the germline ends.